A single sample is the source of the 8 T cell receptor beta chains below, sequenced in a study of tumor-infiltrating lymphocytes in primary liver carcinoma. The blood RNA (from unsorted whole blood) was obtained, and germline DNA was also extracted. Starting material of 450 to 500 ng total RNA yielded TCR beta cDNA via a constant-region primer. Slightly modified ARM-PCR, run as three nested multiplex PCR rounds, produced the TCR beta libraries. Two initial PCR rounds of ten to eleven cycles each paired TRBV1-TRBV30 forward primers with a C-beta reverse primer. One entry per CDR3 protein results from TCRdb running MiXCR on the multiplex PCR reads. This sample has 310,000 or so distinct CDR3 sequences; nearly 60% occur once, and the top ten carry over 15%. Sample: peripheral blood. These receptors all stem from a woman in her twenties or thirties with primary liver carcinoma and hepatitis B virus infection.

This clonotype has only a few counts. The chain joins TRBV6-6 to TRBJ2-3; D may match TRBD1 or TRBD2 (5 bases each). Germline CDR1 MNHNY, CDR2 SVGAGI (reference sequence). CDR3 length: 13 amino acids. Between the trimmed V and J ends, which lost 8 bases and 8 bases, there was a span of 17 bases. The CDR3: CASHAGSEATQYF. The DNA of the CDR3 is TGTGCCAGCCACGCAGGGTCGGAGGCTACGCAGTATTTT.

Worth noting for this clonotype: The junction departs from the called germline gene at one end, perhaps through a read error. The chain couples TRBV4-2 to TRBJ2-1; 7 positions agree with TRBD2. The CDR3 totals 13 residues. The germline gives CDR1 LGHNA, CDR2 YNFKEQ. CDR3 bases: TGTGCCAGCATCCAAGCAGCGGGGTGGGAGCAGTTCTTC. It is translated as CASIQAAGWEQFF.

There are many counts of this clonotype. The chain links TRBV11-2 to TRBJ2-1; D not resolved. The CDR3 consists of 14 residues. V was trimmed by 6 bases and J by 2 bases, leaving 11 bases between them. Germline V gene sequence: CDR1 SGHAT, CDR2 FQNNGV. This chain's CDR3 is CASSGFDPYNEQFF. The CDR3 DNA reads TGTGCCAGCAGTGGGTTCGACCCCTACAATGAGCAGTTCTTC.

This clonotype has a count of ten or more. The chain joins TRBV29-1 to TRBJ2-1; 13 nucleotides align to TRBD2. The trim removed 4 bases at V and 7 bases at J, leaving 4 bases unmatched. The CDR3 runs to 14 residues. Germline CDR1 and CDR2: SQVTM and ANQGSEA. This CDR3 is CSVAGLAGRNEQFF. CDR3 bases: TGCAGCGTTGCGGGACTAGCGGGAAGGAATGAGCAGTTCTTC.

About this clonotype itself: One junction end disagrees with the germline gene, perhaps due to a read error. Here the CDR3 DNA reads TGTGCCAGCAGCTCGAATCCAACGGGACTAGGTTCTGGTGAGCAATTCTTC. Protein product: CASSSNPTGLGSGEQFF. V and J are TRBV11-1 and TRBJ2-1, with 8 bases fitting TRBD2. The CDR3 loop spans 17 amino acids. The germline gives CDR1 SGHAT, CDR2 FQDESV (reference sequence).

In the case of this clonotype: It may be a read error: a sequence one base away is much more abundant. The chain links TRBV12-3 or TRBV12-4 to TRBJ2-3; tentative D call: TRBD2 (6 bases). V lost 5 bases and J 8 bases, leaving 11 bases between the germline ends. The CDR3 consists of 12 residues. The CDR3 coding sequence is TGTGCCAGCAGTGTGAGTAGCGGTACGCAGTATTTT. Amino acids: CASSVSSGTQYF.

For this clonotype: A much larger clone lies a single base off, so this may be a read error. This chain links TRBV7-2 with TRBJ2-7, with TRBD2 identical over 8 bases. Per the germline V gene, CDR1 is SGHTA and CDR2 is FQGNSA. V gave up 5 bases and J gave up 2 bases; unmatched junction bases: 2. The CDR3 extends over 13 amino acids. In DNA, the CDR3 is TGTGCCAGCAGCCAGGGACTAGCCTACGAGCAGTACTTC. Its protein product is CASSQGLAYEQYF.

As for this clonotype: The CDR3 does not end in the conserved phenylalanine or tryptophan, so this is likely a read error. This sequence joins TRBV11-2 and TRBJ2-2, with D unclear. CDR3 length: 16 residues. Trimming cost V 1 base and J 3 bases, with 12 bases left between them. Germline CDR1 is SGHAT and CDR2 is FQNNGV. DNA of the CDR3: TGTGCCAGCAGCTTAGGTCCCGTACTTGACACCGGGGAGCTGTTTTGT. Translated: CASSLGPVLDTGELFC.